These T cell receptor beta chains were read from a single sample in a study of blood T cell repertoires in COVID-19. Method: immunoSEQ multiplex PCR; TCRdb's copy keeps in-frame clones and lacks some. The table includes around 330,000 clones, 88% detected once. The specimen sequenced was peripheral blood. Receptors originate from a woman aged 50 to 60 with active or convalescent COVID-19. Both conserved end residues are part of each CDR3. Each record gives: V gene, J gene, D gene, clone size, CDR3 DNA, CDR3 protein. D genes are given only for firm matches. Clone size is given for some rows only: seen once, a few or many times, or a class if the clone is expanded.

TRBV7-9,TRBJ1-4,.,few,TGTGCCAGCAGCCCACCCCGTGGGCCCGGGGGGACTAATGAAAAACTGTTTTTT,CASSPPRGPGGTNEKLFF
TRBV18,TRBJ2-3,TRBD2,.,TGTGCCAGCTCACCCGGGACGGGGGGGCCAGATACGCAGTATTTT,CASSPGTGGPDTQYF
TRBV7-8,TRBJ2-3,TRBD2,.,TGTGCCAGCAGATCCACTAGCGCCCTAAGCACAGATACGCAGTATTTT,CASRSTSALSTDTQYF
TRBV24-1,TRBJ2-5,.,.,TGTGCCACCAGAGGGCAGGGGGAGACCCAGTACTTC,CATRGQGETQYF
TRBV6-2/TRBV6-3,TRBJ2-5,TRBD2,.,TGTGCCAGCAGTTACTTTGCGGGGGGGCGGGAGACCCAGTACTTC,CASSYFAGGRETQYF
TRBV10-3,TRBJ1-6,.,.,TGTGCCATCAGCGTGGGTGGGGGCGGATATTCACCCCTCCACTTT,CAISVGGGGYSPLHF
TRBV30,TRBJ1-1,.,.,TGTGCCTGGAGTGTATCAGGGCCTGAAGCTTTCTTT,CAWSVSGPEAFF
TRBV16,TRBJ1-1,.,.,TGTGCCAGCAGCCAATCGAACACCAGGGGCACTGAAGCTTTCTTT,CASSQSNTRGTEAFF
TRBV3-1/TRBV3-2,TRBJ1-4,TRBD1,.,TGTGCCAGCAGCCCATACAGGGGGCCCGAAGAAAAACTGTTTTTT,CASSPYRGPEEKLFF
TRBV3-1/TRBV3-2,TRBJ1-6,.,.,TGTGCCAGCAGCACACATGGGCTTAATTCACCCCTCCACTTT,CASSTHGLNSPLHF
TRBV7-9,TRBJ1-1,TRBD1,few,TGTGCCAGCAGCCCGTCGGACAGGGCTGAAGCTTTCTTT,CASSPSDRAEAFF
TRBV2,TRBJ2-7,.,.,TGTGCCAGCAGTGAAGCGCTGGGCAGAAAAAGCTCCTACGAGCAGTACTTC,CASSEALGRKSSYEQYF
TRBV28,TRBJ2-7,TRBD1,few,TGTGCCAGCAGTTCTCGACAGGGGGCCTACGAGCAGTACTTC,CASSSRQGAYEQYF
TRBV9,TRBJ2-1,.,.,TGTGCCAGCAGCGCCTCAGGGTCCTACAATGAGCAGTTCTTC,CASSASGSYNEQFF
TRBV18,TRBJ2-5,.,once,TGTGCCAGCTCACCGGGCAGCCAAGAGACCCAGTACTTC,CASSPGSQETQYF
TRBV7-9,TRBJ1-2,.,.,TGTGCCAGCACCCCCGACGCATTCTCGGGGTTTGGCTACACCTTC,CASTPDAFSGFGYTF
TRBV9,TRBJ2-1,.,.,TGTGCCAGCAGCGTAGAATCCAGGAATGAGCAGTTCTTC,CASSVESRNEQFF
TRBV2,TRBJ1-2,.,.,TGTGCCAGCAGTGATAGGGGGGGGGCCGCCGGTGGCTACACCTTC,CASSDRGGAAGGYTF
TRBV6-1,TRBJ1-3,TRBD1,few,TGTGCCAGCAGTGGTCTACCCGGACAGGGTAGAAACACCATATATTTT,CASSGLPGQGRNTIYF
TRBV5-4,TRBJ2-7,.,.,TGTGCCAGCAGCTTGGTAGGAGGTGACGAGCAGTACTTC,CASSLVGGDEQYF
TRBV27,TRBJ1-6,.,.,TGTGCCAGCAGTTTTCAGGGTGGTAATTCACCCCTCCACTTT,CASSFQGGNSPLHF
TRBV6-6,TRBJ1-1,.,few,TGTGCCAGCAGTTACGCGGTGGGCACTGAAGCTTTCTTT,CASSYAVGTEAFF
TRBV2,TRBJ1-2,TRBD1,.,TGTGCCAGCAGTGAAGGGGGACAGTATAATGGCTACACCTTC,CASSEGGQYNGYTF
TRBV30,TRBJ1-1,TRBD1,.,TGTGCCTGGAGCCCTGACAGGGGGCGGCAGGCTTTCTTT,CAWSPDRGRQAFF
TRBV7-9,TRBJ1-2,.,.,TGTGCCAGCAGCTTAGGGGCAGGGCGACACTATGGCTACACCTTC,CASSLGAGRHYGYTF
TRBV29-1,TRBJ1-5,.,.,TGCAGCGTACATGTCGCAGGGGCCAATCAGCCCCAGCATTTT,CSVHVAGANQPQHF